Sequencing of this T cell receptor (beta chain) was carried out in a study of cytomegalovirus exposure and HLA in healthy donors. General study points: Sequencing had likely introduced a cluster of highly shared sequence variants as an artifact.

The PCR used 60 Vbeta and 13 Jbeta primers. Assay used: immunoSEQ multiplex PCR; TCRdb lists only in-frame clones, some missing. Found here are 150,000 to 200,000 clones, more than 70% of them singletons; the top ten hold 1.4%. As to this clone: Its specificity is unknown.

Trimming removed 4 bases from V and 0 bases from J, with 11 bases in between. The CDR3 has 15 amino acids. Germline CDR1 reads SGDLS; CDR2 reads YYNGEE. The source of this sequence is a girl aged 10-17 years in good health and CMV-seropositive. The material sequenced was PBMCs. V usage is TRBV9 and J usage is TRBJ2-1, with unresolved D. CDR3 in DNA: TGTGCCAGCAGCCCTGGTACAGACTCCTACAATGAGCAGTTCTTC. The encoded protein is CASSPGTDSYNEQFF.